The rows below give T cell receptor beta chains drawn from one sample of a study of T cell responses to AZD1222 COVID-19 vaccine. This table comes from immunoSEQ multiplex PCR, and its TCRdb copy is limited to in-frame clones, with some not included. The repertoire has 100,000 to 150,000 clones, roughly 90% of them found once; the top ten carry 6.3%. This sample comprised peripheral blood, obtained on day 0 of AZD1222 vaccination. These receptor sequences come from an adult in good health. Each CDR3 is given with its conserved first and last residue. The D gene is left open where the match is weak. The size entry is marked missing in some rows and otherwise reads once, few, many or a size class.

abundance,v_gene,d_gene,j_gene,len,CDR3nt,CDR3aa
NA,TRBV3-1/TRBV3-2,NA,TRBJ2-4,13,TGTGCCAGCAGCCAAAGGGCAGAAAACATTCAGTACTTC,CASSQRAENIQYF
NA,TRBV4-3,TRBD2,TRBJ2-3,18,TGCGCCAGCAGCCGCGGACTAGCGGGGGCCACTAGCACAGATACGCAGTATTTT,CASSRGLAGATSTDTQYF
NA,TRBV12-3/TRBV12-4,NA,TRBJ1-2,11,TGTGCCAGCAGTTCCCGTGAAGGGGACACCTTC,CASSSREGDTF
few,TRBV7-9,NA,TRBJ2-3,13,TGTGCCAGCCTTTTCAGTAGCACAGATACGCAGTATTTT,CASLFSSTDTQYF
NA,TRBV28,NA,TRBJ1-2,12,TGTGCCAGCAGTTTAATTAACTATGGCTACACCTTC,CASSLINYGYTF
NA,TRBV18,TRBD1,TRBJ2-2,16,TGTGCCAGCTCACCCGGACAGGGTGGACTCACCGGGGAGCTGTTTTTT,CASSPGQGGLTGELFF
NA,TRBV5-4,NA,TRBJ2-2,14,TGTGCCAGCAGCTTGGAGTTGGGATCCGGGGAGCTGTTTTTT,CASSLELGSGELFF
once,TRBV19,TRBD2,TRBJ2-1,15,TGTGCCAGTAGTGCCCGGACTAGCGGGAACAATGAGCAGTTCTTC,CASSARTSGNNEQFF
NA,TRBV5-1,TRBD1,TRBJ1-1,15,TGCGCCAGCAGCGCCGGACAGGCCTGGGGGACTGAAGCTTTCTTT,CASSAGQAWGTEAFF
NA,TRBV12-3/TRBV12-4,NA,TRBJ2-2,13,TGTGCCAGCTGTTATGTAAACACCGGGGAGCTGTTTTTT,CASCYVNTGELFF
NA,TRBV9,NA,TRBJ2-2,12,TGTGCCAGCAGCGTAGAGTACGGGGAGCTGTTTTTT,CASSVEYGELFF
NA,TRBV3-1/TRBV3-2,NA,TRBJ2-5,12,TGTGCCAGCAGTCCCCATGTCGAGACCCAGTACTTC,CASSPHVETQYF
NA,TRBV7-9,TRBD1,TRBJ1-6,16,TGTGCCAGCAGCCATGTTTGGGACAGGCCTGATTCACCCCTCCACTTT,CASSHVWDRPDSPLHF
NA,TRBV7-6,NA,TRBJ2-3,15,TGTGCCAGCAGTTACGGGCTGGGACGCACAGATACGCAGTATTTT,CASSYGLGRTDTQYF
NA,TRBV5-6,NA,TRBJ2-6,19,TGTGCCAGCAGCGATGACAGTTTAGGCGCCCTCTCTGGGGCCAACGTCCTGACTTTC,CASSDDSLGALSGANVLTF
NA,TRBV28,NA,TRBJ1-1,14,TGTGCCAGCAGTAAGTCAAGGGGTATGTCTCAGGCTTTCTTT,CASSKSRGMSQAFF
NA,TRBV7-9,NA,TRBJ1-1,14,TGTGCCAGCAGCTTAGATTCCCCTCCGACTGAAGCTTTCTTT,CASSLDSPPTEAFF
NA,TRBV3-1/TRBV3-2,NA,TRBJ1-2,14,TGTGCCAGCAGCCAACGCACTCAGAGCTATGGCTACACCTTC,CASSQRTQSYGYTF
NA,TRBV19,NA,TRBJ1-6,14,TGTGCCAGTACTCCTCGGGGGTTTGATTCACCCCTCCACTTT,CASTPRGFDSPLHF
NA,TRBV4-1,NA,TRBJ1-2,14,TGCGCCAGCAGCTCTGGGGGGCGCAGACTAGGGCACACCTTC,CASSSGGRRLGHTF
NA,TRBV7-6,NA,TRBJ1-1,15,TGTGCCAGCAGCATAGATACCGGCGGGAGCACTGAAGCTTTCTTT,CASSIDTGGSTEAFF
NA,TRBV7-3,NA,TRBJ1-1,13,TGTGCCAGCAGCTTAACCGCTAACACTGAAGCTTTCTTT,CASSLTANTEAFF
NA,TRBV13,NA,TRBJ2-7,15,TGTGCCAGCAGCTTAGCCGGGGGTCAGACCTACGAGCAGTACTTC,CASSLAGGQTYEQYF
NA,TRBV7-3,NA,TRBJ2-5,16,TGTGCCAGCCCCCTCGGGCCGACAGGCCCGCGAGAGACCCAGTACTTC,CASPLGPTGPRETQYF
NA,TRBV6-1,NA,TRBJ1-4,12,TGTGCCAGCAGTGAAAGTCACGGGAAGTTGTTTTTT,CASSESHGKLFF
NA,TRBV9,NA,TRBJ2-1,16,TGTGCCAGCAGCGCGACTAGTGGGGCGGCCTACAATGAGCAGTTCTTC,CASSATSGAAYNEQFF
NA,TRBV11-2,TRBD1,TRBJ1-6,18,TGTGCCAGCAGCGACTTTCTAGGTGGACAGGTTATTAATTCACCCCTCCACTTT,CASSDFLGGQVINSPLHF
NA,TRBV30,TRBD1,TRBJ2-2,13,TGTGCCTGGACAAGACAGGGGTTTAGGGAGCTGTTTTTT,CAWTRQGFRELFF
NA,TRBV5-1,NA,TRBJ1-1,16,TGCGCCAGCAGCCCGGGGGACCGTAGTCGGGACACTGAAGCTTTCTTT,CASSPGDRSRDTEAFF
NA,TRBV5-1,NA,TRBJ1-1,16,TGCGCCAGCAGCGCGCAAGGGGGAGGGTTGGACACTGAAGCTTTCTTT,CASSAQGGGLDTEAFF
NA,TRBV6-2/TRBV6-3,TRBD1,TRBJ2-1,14,TGTGCCAGCAGTGGCGGGACAGGGGACAATGAGCAGTTCTTC,CASSGGTGDNEQFF
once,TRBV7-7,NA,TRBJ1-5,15,TGTGCCAGCAGCTTGGCAGCCTCGGGCAATCAGCCCCAGCATTTT,CASSLAASGNQPQHF
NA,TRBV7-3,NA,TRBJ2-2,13,TGTGCCAGCAGACCGACGGGCACCGGGGAGCTGTTTTTT,CASRPTGTGELFF
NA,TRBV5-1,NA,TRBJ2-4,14,TGCGCCAGCAGCTCGGAGGTCCGAGGGCACATTCAGTACTTC,CASSSEVRGHIQYF
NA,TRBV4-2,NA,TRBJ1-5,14,TGTGCCAGCAGCCAAGACAGGGGAGGTCAGCCCCAGCATTTT,CASSQDRGGQPQHF
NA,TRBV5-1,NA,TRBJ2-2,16,TGCGCCAGCAGCTTGGGGGGCAGCTTGAACACCGGGGAGCTGTTTTTT,CASSLGGSLNTGELFF
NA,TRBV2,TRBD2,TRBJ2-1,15,TGTGCCAGCAGCCTAAAGCGGGGGGCAAACAATGAGCAGTTCTTC,CASSLKRGANNEQFF
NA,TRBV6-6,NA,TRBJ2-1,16,TGTGCCAGCAGTTACTCGCACTCCTACCTGGGGAGTGAGCAGTTCTTC,CASSYSHSYLGSEQFF
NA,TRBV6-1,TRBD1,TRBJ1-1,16,TGTGCCAGCAGGGAACTCTCTTCAGGGGGCAGCGCTGAAGCTTTCTTT,CASRELSSGGSAEAFF
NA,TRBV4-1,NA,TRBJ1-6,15,TGCGCCAGCAGCCAAGTCAGGGAAGCGACTTCACCCCTCCACTTT,CASSQVREATSPLHF